One sample yielded the 6 T cell receptor beta chains listed below, sequenced in a study of shared clonotypes between healthy human individuals. TCRdb's table, derived via immunoSEQ multiplex PCR, lists solely in-frame clones and lacks some. Here the sample spans a few million clones, around 94% being singletons. The sample taken for sequencing was naive CD4+ T cells sorted from blood. This sample's subset: CD45RA+ positively selected. All receptors come from a young man in good health.

The chain employs TRBV6-1 and TRBJ2-1; D not resolved. CDR3 length: 16 residues. The germline CDR1 and CDR2 sequences are MNHNS and SASEGT. V lost 1 base to trimming and J lost 0 bases, with 10 bases between them. The DNA for the CDR3 is TGTGCCAGCAGTGAAGAGGGTTACAGCTCCTACAATGAGCAGTTCTTC. This sequence encodes CASSEEGYSSYNEQFF.

V is TRBV10-3 and J is TRBJ1-6, with 9 bases fitting TRBD1. The CDR3 loop spans 14 amino acids. Trimming cost V 11 bases and J 5 bases; bases outside gene matches: 7. The germline CDR1 and CDR2 sequences are ENHRY and SYGVKD. DNA for the CDR3: TGTGCCGTAGCAGACAGGGGGAATAATTCACCCCTCCACTTT. Residues: CAVADRGNNSPLHF.

V gene TRBV19 combines with J gene TRBJ1-6; TRBD1 might be the D (5 bases). This CDR3 is 14 amino acids long. CDR1 and CDR2 from the germline V gene are LNHDA and SQIVND (reference sequence). Trimming removed 3 bases from V and 7 bases from J, with 10 bases in between. DNA of the CDR3: TGTGCCAGTAGTATGTCCAGGGAGAATTCACCCCTCCACTTT. Its protein is CASSMSRENSPLHF.

This sequence joins TRBV6-1 and TRBJ2-7, with D perhaps matching TRBD1 or TRBD2 (5 bases each). Trimming left V 8 bases short and J 0 bases short, with 14 bases between. This CDR3 comprises 14 residues. Germline V lookup: CDR1 MNHNS, CDR2 SASEGT. The chain's CDR3 is CASVRDAGSYEQYF. CDR3 DNA sequence: TGTGCCAGCGTGAGGGACGCAGGCTCCTACGAGCAGTACTTC.

As to this clone: This same CDR3 is encoded by further DNA sequences in the sample. This chain connects TRBV19 to TRBJ1-2; D is possibly TRBD1 (5 bases). Germline CDR1 and CDR2: LNHDA and SQIVND (reference sequence). V was cut by 2 bases and J by 0 bases, with 7 bases left in between. The CDR3 runs to 14 residues. CDR3 in DNA: TGTGCCAGTAGTATACAGGGTGCTAACTATGGCTACACCTTC. Translation gives CASSIQGANYGYTF.

This clone was observed a few times. This chain connects TRBV25-1 to TRBJ2-1; tentative D call: TRBD2 (5 bases). Deletions cut 4 bases from V and 5 bases from J, with 18 bases between. CDR1 and CDR2 (germline): MGHDK, SYGVNS. The CDR3 has 16 residues. The CDR3 sequence: CASSGGEGVYDNEQFF. The CDR3 nucleotides read TGTGCCAGCAGTGGGGGAGAGGGAGTATATGACAATGAGCAGTTCTTC.